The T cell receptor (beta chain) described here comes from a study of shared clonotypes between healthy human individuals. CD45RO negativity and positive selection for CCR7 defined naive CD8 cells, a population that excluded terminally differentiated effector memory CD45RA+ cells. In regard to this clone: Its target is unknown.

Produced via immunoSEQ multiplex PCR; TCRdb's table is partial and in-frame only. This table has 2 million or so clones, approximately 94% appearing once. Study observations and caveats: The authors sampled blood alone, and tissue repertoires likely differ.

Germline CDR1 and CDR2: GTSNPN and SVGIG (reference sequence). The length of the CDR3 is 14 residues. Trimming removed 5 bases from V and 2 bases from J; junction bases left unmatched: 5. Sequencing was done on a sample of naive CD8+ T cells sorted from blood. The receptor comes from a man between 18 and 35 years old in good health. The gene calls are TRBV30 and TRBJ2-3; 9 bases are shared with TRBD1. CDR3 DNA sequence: TGTGCCTGGGCCGGGACAGGGAACACAGATACGCAGTATTTT. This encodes CAWAGTGNTDTQYF.